Listed below are T cell receptor beta chains from one sample, sequenced in a study of identical twins. TCRdb re-analysed the 5' RACE reads in MiXCR, keeping a single row per CDR3 protein. Among about 900,000 distinct CDR3 sequences listed, more than 9% were seen once. These data also formed part of another study, on yellow fever vaccine responses in identical twins.

Specimen: PBMCs. These receptors were taken from a woman younger than 35 in good health. Each CDR3 is given with its conserved first and last residue. The D gene is left open where the match is weak. Size is omitted from some rows. Given values are once, few, many or a class for expanded clones.

TRBV29-1	.	.	TRBJ1-1	TGCAGCGTTGTCGGAGACAGACACCACGACACTGAAGCTTTCTTT	CSVVGDRHHDTEAFF
TRBV11-2	TRBD2	few	TRBJ2-3	TGTGCCAGCAGCTCAGATCAGCCGCGGGGGGGGGCAACAGATACGCAGTATTTT	CASSSDQPRGGATDTQYF
TRBV24-1	TRBD1	.	TRBJ2-5	TGTGCCACCAGTGATGACAGGGGGCTAGGGGAGACCCAGTACTTC	CATSDDRGLGETQYF
TRBV4-1	.	.	TRBJ1-2	TGCGCCAGCAGCCAAGTGGGTAAGACACTTAACTATGGCTACACCTTC	CASSQVGKTLNYGYTF
TRBV7-9	TRBD1	.	TRBJ1-2	TGTGCCAGCGAGAGACAGGGTTTATTCAATGGCTACACCTTC	CASERQGLFNGYTF
TRBV12-3/TRBV12-4	.	.	TRBJ1-4	TGTGCCAGGCTTGAGGGAGAAAAACTGTTTTTT	CARLEGEKLFF
TRBV7-3	.	.	TRBJ2-1	TGTGCCAGCAGCTTAGGCTCAGGGGCCCACAATGAGCAGTTCTTC	CASSLGSGAHNEQFF
TRBV4-1	.	many	TRBJ1-5	TGCGCCAGCAGCCAAGATGGGGCAGGGTTGATAAATCAGCCCCAGCATTTT	CASSQDGAGLINQPQHF
TRBV6-6	TRBD2	.	TRBJ2-1	TGTGCCGGTGCTAGCGGGCCTCACAATGAGCAGTTCTTC	CAGASGPHNEQFF
TRBV20-1	.	.	TRBJ1-2	TGCAGTGCTAGAGCCGGACAGACCTATGGCTACACCTTC	CSARAGQTYGYTF